The 21 T cell receptor beta chains in this list originate from one sample, sequenced in a study of OX40 agonist ivuxolimab in advanced cancers. This table comes from immunoSEQ multiplex PCR, and its TCRdb copy is limited to in-frame clones, with some not included. This table holds over 60,000 clones, about 85% found once. The sequencing here drew on CD4+ or CD8+ T cells sorted from blood, taken in a trial of the OX40 agonist ivuxolimab. These receptors were obtained from an adult with an advanced solid tumor such as melanoma, head and neck, liver or kidney cancer.

V and J are TRBV11-1 and TRBJ2-3; a weak D match, TRBD1 (6 bases). CDR3 length equals 15 residues. The ends were cut back, 5 bases at V and 1 base at J, with 13 bases in the middle. Germline-derived CDR1 and CDR2 are SGHAT and FQDESV (reference sequence). For the CDR3, the DNA is TGTGCCAGCAGCGGACAGAGCGGCGGCACAGATACGCAGTATTTT. As protein: CASSGQSGGTDTQYF.

This rearrangement joins TRBV18 to TRBJ2-6, with a weak D call TRBD2 (6 bases). Germline CDR1 reads KGHSH; CDR2 reads LQKENI. V was cut by 0 bases and J by 0 bases, with 12 bases left in between. The CDR3 runs 18 residues. The CDR3 bases are TGTGCCAGCTCACCACCGGGGGGATCAAGCTCTGGGGCCAACGTCCTGACTTTC. It is translated as CASSPPGGSSSGANVLTF.

The chain is built from TRBV10-3 and TRBJ2-3; 9 bases are shared with TRBD1. The CDR3 covers 15 residues. Germline V lookup: CDR1 ENHRY, CDR2 SYGVKD. The trim removed 6 bases at V and 2 bases at J, leaving 6 bases unmatched. CDR3 sequence: CAIRTGQGSTDTQYF. The DNA of the CDR3 is TGTGCCATCAGGACAGGACAGGGGTCCACAGATACGCAGTATTTT.

V is TRBV7-9 and J is TRBJ1-1; 8 bases line up with TRBD1. The V segment lost 5 bases and the J segment 6 bases; nucleotides outside the gene matches: 11. From germline, CDR1 is SEHNR and CDR2 FQNEAQ (reference sequence). The CDR3 contains 15 residues. For the CDR3, the DNA is TGTGCCAGCAGCCCGCAGACAGGGGCCGCCTCTGAAGCTTTCTTT. Translating gives CASSPQTGAASEAFF.

J is TRBJ2-7 and V is TRBV7-2; 9 bases match TRBD1. With V trimmed by 4 bases and J by 3 bases, 4 bases remained unmatched. There are 14 residues in the CDR3. Germline V gives CDR1 SGHTA, CDR2 FQGNSA. CDR3 loop: CASSSRDRVYEQYF. The CDR3 DNA reads TGTGCCAGCAGCTCGCGGGACAGGGTCTACGAGCAGTACTTC.

V gene TRBV7-2 combines with J gene TRBJ2-7; perhaps TRBD1 as D (5 bases). Between the trimmed V and J ends, which lost 3 bases and 2 bases, there was a span of 11 bases. The CDR3 sequence is 14 residues long. The V gene's germline CDR1 is SGHTA and CDR2 FQGNSA. The CDR3 loop reads CASSLGQQTYEQYF. CDR3 DNA: TGTGCCAGCAGCTTGGGGCAGCAAACCTACGAGCAGTACTTC.

J is TRBJ2-7 and V is TRBV7-3, with D unresolved. V lost 2 bases, J lost 0 bases, and 11 bases lay in between. The germline V gene encodes CDR1 SGHTA and CDR2 FQGTGA. CDR3 length: 15 residues. The CDR3 sequence: CASSLYGSYSYEQYF. DNA of the CDR3: TGTGCCAGCAGCTTATATGGCAGCTACTCCTACGAGCAGTACTTC.

The genes are TRBV7-9 and TRBJ1-1, with 10 bases lining up with TRBD1. Germline values: CDR1 SEHNR, CDR2 FQNEAQ (reference sequence). The CDR3 is 15 amino acids. Losses at the gene ends were 6 bases for V and 7 bases for J; bases not matched to a gene: 11. DNA of the CDR3: TGTGCCAGCAGTATGGAGACAGGGGGCCCGAGTGAAGCTTTCTTT. Translation: CASSMETGGPSEAFF.

The chain employs TRBV7-9 and TRBJ2-7; tentative D call: TRBD2 (6 bases). This CDR3 is 14 amino acids long. The germline V gene encodes CDR1 SEHNR and CDR2 FQNEAQ (reference sequence). With 7 bases removed from V and 6 bases from J, the gap between germline ends came to 19 bases. In DNA, the CDR3 is TGTGCCAGCATGGAGGGCGGGATTCGCGGCGAGCAGTACTTC. Protein sequence: CASMEGGIRGEQYF.

This clone was counted only a few times. The rearrangement uses TRBV4-3 and TRBJ1-3; 7 positions match TRBD1. J gave up 2 bases and V 3 bases, and 4 bases lay outside the gene matches. Germline V gene lookup returns CDR1 LGHNA and CDR2 YSLEER. This CDR3 region has 15 residues. The CDR3 region has the DNA TGCGCCAGCAGCCATCCGGGACAGCCTGGAAACACCATATATTTT. It is translated as CASSHPGQPGNTIYF.

V usage is TRBV29-1 and J usage is TRBJ2-5, with TRBD1 identical over 8 bases. Germline-derived CDR1 and CDR2 are SQVTM and ANQGSEA. The CDR3 runs 13 residues. Germline trimming cut 4 bases from V and 5 bases from J; bases unmatched to any gene: 6. As DNA, the CDR3 is TGCAGCGTTGGGGGACAGGTATCCGAGACCCAGTACTTC. This codes for CSVGGQVSETQYF.

In DNA, the CDR3 is TGTGCCAGCGTAAAGACAGGCTACAATGAGCAGTTCTTC. The encoded protein is CASVKTGYNEQFF. The chain couples TRBV6-1 to TRBJ2-1; TRBD1 is a possible D gene (6 bases). The CDR3 spans 13 residues. V lost 8 bases and J 3 bases, leaving 11 bases between the germline ends. Germline V gives CDR1 MNHNS, CDR2 SASEGT.

The V call is TRBV11-1, the J call TRBJ1-2, with D possibly TRBD1 on 5 matching bases. Looked up from germline, CDR1 is SGHAT and CDR2 is FQDESV (reference sequence). Trimming left V 4 bases short and J 8 bases short, with 17 bases between. CDR3 length equals 14 residues. The CDR3 protein is CASSSLGTPAGYTF. CDR3 nucleotide sequence: TGTGCCAGCAGCTCCCTCGGGACCCCCGCCGGCTACACCTTC.

V is TRBV5-6 and J is TRBJ2-5; 10 positions match TRBD2. This CDR3 is 16 amino acids long. Germline V gene sequence: CDR1 SGHDT, CDR2 YYEEEE. Germline trimming cut 0 bases from V and 4 bases from J; bases unmatched to any gene: 6. The CDR3 DNA is TGTGCCAGCAGCTTGGGCGCTAGCGGGGGTAGAGAGACCCAGTACTTC. The encoded protein is CASSLGASGGRETQYF. The full variable domain, with the rest looked up from reference TRBV5-6 and TRBJ2-5, is DAGVTQSPTHLIKTRGQQVTLRCSPKSGHDTVSWYQQALGQGPQFIFQYYEEEERQRGNFPDRFSGHQFPNYSSELNVNALLLGDSALYLCASSLGASGGRETQYFGPGTRLLVL.

This clone was seen only a few times. The CDR3 nucleotides are TGTGCCAGCAGTCGAGGACAGGAGAGCTCCTATAATTCACCCCTCCACTTT. Protein sequence: CASSRGQESSYNSPLHF. The genes are TRBV5-4 and TRBJ1-6; 7 positions match TRBD1. J lost 0 bases, V lost 5 bases, and 8 bases had no gene match. The CDR3 consists of 17 residues. Germline V gives CDR1 SGHNT, CDR2 YYREEE (reference sequence). The full variable domain, completed using reference TRBV5-4 and TRBJ1-6, is ETGVTQSPTHLIKTRGQQVTLRCSSQSGHNTVSWYQQALGQGPQFIFQYYREEENGRGNFPPRFSGLQFPNYSSELNVNALELDDSALYLCASSRGQESSYNSPLHFGNGTRLTVT.

The chain employs TRBV6-5 and TRBJ1-6; D ambiguous. Germline CDR1 reads MNHEY; CDR2 reads SVGAGI. This CDR3 contains 15 residues. V was cut by 8 bases and J by 3 bases, with 14 bases left in between. The CDR3 nucleotides read TGTGCCAGCCTTTCTCGGGCCCACTATAATTCACCCCTCCACTTT. Translation gives CASLSRAHYNSPLHF.

The V call is TRBV7-8, the J call TRBJ2-7; D is ambiguous. CDR3 length: 13 residues. Trimming shortened V by 2 bases and J by 0 bases, and 5 bases separated the two germline ends. Germline CDR1 and CDR2: SGHVS and FQNEAQ. The CDR3 loop reads CASSLYSSYEQYF. The CDR3 DNA sequence: TGTGCCAGCAGCTTATACAGCTCCTACGAGCAGTACTTC. Full variable domain (remainder filled in from reference TRBV7-8 and TRBJ2-7): GAGVSQSPRYKVAKRGQDVALRCDPISGHVSLFWYQQALGQGPEFLTYFQNEAQLDKSGLPSDRFFAERPEGSVSTLKIQRTQQEDSAVYLCASSLYSSYEQYFGPGTRLTVT.

The CDR3 region has the DNA TGTGCCAGCAGCTTAGGACCACAGGGCCCTGAAAAACTGTTTTTT. Protein product: CASSLGPQGPEKLFF. This chain links TRBV7-6 with TRBJ1-4; possible D gene TRBD1, 6 bases. The CDR3 contains 15 residues. The germline gives CDR1 SGHVS, CDR2 FNYEAQ. V was clipped by 1 base and J by 7 bases, with 13 bases between them.

The chain has TRBV7-2 and TRBJ2-7, with 12 positions matching TRBD2. The J segment lost 12 bases and the V segment lost 4 bases, leaving 4 bases of the junction unmatched. Germline lookup yields CDR1 SGHTA and CDR2 FQGNSA. The CDR3 is 12 amino acids. The CDR3 reads CASSSLAGGAYF. CDR3 coding DNA: TGTGCCAGCAGCTCCCTAGCGGGGGGGGCGTACTTC.

This chain links TRBV7-2 with TRBJ2-3, with TRBD2 matching 12 bases. CDR3 length: 18 residues. Germline V gene sequence: CDR1 SGHTA, CDR2 FQGNSA. V trimming: 5 bases; J trimming: 3 bases; junction bases outside the gene matches: 12. This CDR3 is CASSLRTSGAVRTDTQYF. CDR3 DNA: TGTGCCAGCAGCCTGAGGACTAGCGGGGCGGTGAGGACAGATACGCAGTATTTT.

The chain uses TRBV6-5 and TRBJ2-3; 9 bases are a match to TRBD2. Trimming removed 6 bases from V and 9 bases from J; junction bases left unmatched: 7. CDR3 size: 13 residues. Germline values: CDR1 MNHEY, CDR2 SVGAGI. CDR3 loop: CASRASGDRTQYF. CDR3 DNA: TGTGCCAGCAGGGCTAGCGGGGACCGAACGCAGTATTTT.